This T cell receptor beta chain was recorded in a study of CD8 T cells in ankylosing spondylitis listed by TCRdb under 2017. Concerning the study at large: The study profiled T cell receptor beta repertoires in healthy donors and ankylosing spondylitis patients to find disease-linked TCR variants. The full study cohort comprised 25 ankylosing spondylitis patients and 85 to 120 healthy donors. Peripheral blood was sampled, and synovial fluid was additionally collected from ankylosing spondylitis patients. What the research found in general, with its limitations: The disease-linked clones were reported as significantly enriched in matched synovial fluid samples from ankylosing spondylitis patients. Some TCR beta motif variants had previously been reported in synovial fluid and blood of reactive arthritis patients, which suggested common disease-initiation mechanisms. A CD8+ phenotype was shown by the disease-linked clones, which were found at relatively low frequencies in peripheral blood. Blood from ankylosing spondylitis patients appeared to be characterized by a TCR beta motif composed of eight or nine highly homologous amino acid variants.

This clonotype came up a few times. What antigen it recognizes has not been identified. No much larger clonotype is one base removed from it; base qualities were not supplied. The sequencer listed for this sample is Illumina HiSeq 2500. TCR beta libraries were prepared by quantitative 5'-RACE with molecular barcodes. For the original study's pipeline: To identify disease-linked TCR variants, a new computational method was used, one built on a probabilistic model of VDJ rearrangement. Starting from the raw public reads, TCRdb applied fastp trimming at Q25, assembled clones with MiXCR and retained in-frame beta chains. Each record represents a unique CDR3 protein, reported with the most common genes and DNA among its rows. V and J calls and clone size were set by TCRdb, not the authors. The sample contains around 450,000 distinct CDR3 sequences, 26% of them found a single time. The leading ten clones occupy about 1% of the sample.

From the cysteine through the phenylalanine, the CDR3 covers 14 amino acids. Only the CDR3 portion is preserved as DNA: 42 bases, with reading frame beginning at the first base. Reading the germline V gene (reference sequence) gives CDR1 DFQATT and CDR2 SNEGSKA. Cut back by 5 bases and 0 bases, the V and J ends lie 12 bases apart. The receptor was derived from a male donor with ankylosing spondylitis. The chain employs TRBV20-1 and TRBJ2-3, with TRBD1 as a weak D call on 6 bases. The sample was blood, either unsorted or a sorted T cell fraction (not recorded which). The sequenced DNA: TGCAGTGCTTTCAGGGGATCTAGCACAGATACGCAGTATTTT. Its translation reads: CSAFRGSSTDTQYF.